The rows below give T cell receptor beta chains drawn from one sample of a study of CD8 T cells in Susac syndrome. TCRdb independently ran MiXCR on the immunoSEQ multiplex PCR reads; one entry per CDR3 protein. The sample lists some 120,000 distinct CDR3 sequences; 93% were seen once. The sequenced sample consisted of CD8+ T cells from PBMCs. Every receptor here comes from a human donor with multiple sclerosis. Each CDR3 is given without its conserved first and last residue. Size is omitted from some rows. Given values are once, few, many or a class for expanded clones.

abundance	v_gene	j_gene	CDR3aa
NA	TRBV7-8	TRBJ2-2	ASSLDQIQGGNTGELF
NA	TRBV30	TRBJ2-1	AWSSGRADNEQF
NA	TRBV13	TRBJ1-2	ASSLGGAQYGYT
NA	TRBV6-1	TRBJ1-2	ASSDGGPAGYGYT
NA	TRBV15	TRBJ1-1	ATSRVGGMEGRRKGAF
NA	TRBV9	TRBJ2-4	ASSGAGRGSKNIQY
NA	TRBV10-3	TRBJ2-7	AANAGTYEQY
NA	TRBV3-1	TRBJ2-5	ASSQGTSGAYQETQY
once	TRBV14	TRBJ2-4	ASSQDHRGVKNIQY
NA	TRBV29-1	TRBJ2-2	SVETGAGPTGELF
NA	TRBV4-1	TRBJ2-2	ASSQASTGELF
NA	TRBV15	TRBJ2-7	ATRDSQGVYEQY
NA	TRBV30	TRBJ2-7	AWRAGRGLGEQY
NA	TRBV4-2	TRBJ1-4	ASSKPGTTNEKLF
NA	TRBV19	TRBJ1-1	ASIRGGYTEAF
NA	TRBV15	TRBJ2-2	ATSGGQGVNTGELF